This TCR beta chain emerged from a study of response to subunit inactivated influenza vaccine. This clonotype was seen ten or more times. Antigen unknown. Overall study findings and caveats: Authors suggested seasonal influenza vaccinations each recruit few new T cells.

TCRdb processed the RT-PCR reads anew with MiXCR; each CDR3 protein has one entry. This table has approximately 700,000 distinct CDR3 sequences, roughly 13% appearing once. The CDR3 is 16 amino acids. Germline V gene sequence: CDR1 SGHVS, CDR2 FQNEAQ. Trimming took 6 bases from V and 3 from J, leaving 18 bases between them. This chain uses TRBV7-8 with TRBJ1-5; a possible D gene is TRBD1 (6 bases). Sample: PBMCs from blood, taken 14 to 15 days before vaccination. The clonotype originates from a man aged 50-60 years who received an inactivated influenza vaccine. CDR3 sequence reads: CASSLGGVYNNQPQHF. CDR3 nucleotide sequence: TGTGCCAGCAGTCTGGGGGGCGTGTATAACAATCAGCCCCAGCATTTT. Using reference TRBV7-8 and TRBJ1-5 for the parts outside the CDR3, the full variable domain is GAGVSQSPRYKVAKRGQDVALRCDPISGHVSLFWYQQALGQGPEFLTYFQNEAQLDKSGLPSDRFFAERPEGSVSTLKIQRTQQEDSAVYLCASSLGGVYNNQPQHFGDGTRLSIL.